These 7 T cell receptor beta chains were sequenced from one sample in a study of CD8 T cells in ankylosing spondylitis. For these TCRs, the target antigens are not known. Points from the study as a whole: Ankylosing spondylitis blood appeared to be characterized by a TCR beta motif of fewer than ten highly homologous variants.

Using its own MiXCR run on the 5' RACE reads, TCRdb lists one record per CDR3 protein. Of fewer than 650,000 distinct CDR3 sequences listed, roughly 13% were seen once; the top ten hold about 6.8%. Sequenced: blood, either unsorted or a sorted T cell fraction (not recorded which). The receptors were sampled from a male donor with ankylosing spondylitis.

The chain joins TRBV28 to TRBJ1-1; the match to TRBD1 covers 8 bases. This CDR3 region has 18 residues. The germline V gene has CDR1 MDHEN and CDR2 SYDVKM. V was pared by 5 bases and J by 2 bases, with 16 bases of the junction left unmatched. CDR3 nucleotide sequence: TGTGCCAGCAGTAATTATCGCAATCCGGGACAGGAAAACACTGAAGCTTTCTTT. This codes for CASSNYRNPGQENTEAFF.

This clonotype occurred many times. The rearrangement links TRBV24-1 to TRBJ1-5; D is unresolved. The V and J ends lost 4 bases and 2 bases respectively, with 14 bases between them. CDR1 is KGHDR and CDR2 is SFDVKD in the germline V gene. CDR3 length: 16 residues. This CDR3 is CATSDRMGSGNQPQHF. Written as DNA, the CDR3 is TGTGCCACCAGTGACCGGATGGGGTCTGGCAATCAGCCCCAGCATTTT.

This clonotype was counted only a few times. This chain uses TRBV24-1 with TRBJ2-2; TRBD1 might be the D (6 bases). V was clipped by 2 bases and J by 7 bases, with 19 bases between them. CDR1 is KGHDR and CDR2 is SFDVKD in the germline V gene. This CDR3 has 17 amino acids. CDR3 nucleotides: TGTGCCACCAGTGATTCTTCCCCAGGGGCCCGGGTCGGGGAGCTGTTTTTT. Its translation: CATSDSSPGARVGELFF.

This clonotype appeared a few times. The V and J genes are TRBV15 and TRBJ1-4; D is unresolved. Germline CDR1 LNHNV, CDR2 YYDKDF (reference sequence). V was cut by 2 bases and J by 0 bases, with 13 bases left in between. This CDR3 comprises 17 residues. This CDR3 is CATSRSTTASTNEKLFF. Here the CDR3 DNA reads TGTGCCACCAGCAGATCGACGACTGCCTCAACTAATGAAAAACTGTTTTTT.

This clonotype was seen many times. This chain connects TRBV12-3 or TRBV12-4 to TRBJ2-1; TRBD2 agrees at 12 bases. V trimming: 8 bases; J trimming: 0 bases; junction bases outside the gene matches: 5. The CDR3 spans 16 residues. The CDR3 region is CASVLAGGRSYNEQFF. In nucleotides, the CDR3 is TGTGCCAGCGTTCTAGCGGGAGGGCGCTCCTACAATGAGCAGTTCTTC.

This clonotype was seen a handful of times. This chain connects TRBV20-1 to TRBJ2-3; TRBD2 is a possible D gene (5 bases). V lost 0 bases, J lost 3 bases, and 13 bases lay in between. CDR3 size: 15 residues. Germline V gene lookup returns CDR1 DFQATT and CDR2 SNEGSKA (reference sequence). CDR3 DNA: TGCAGTGCTAGAGAAGTAGCGACGGGTACAGATACGCAGTATTTT. The encoded protein is CSAREVATGTDTQYF.

This clonotype was observed a few times. The rearrangement joins TRBV20-1 to TRBJ2-5; D not certain. CDR1 is DFQATT and CDR2 is SNEGSKA in the germline V gene (reference sequence). V dropped 6 bases and J dropped 0 bases, with 5 bases sitting between them. The CDR3 has 11 amino acids. For the CDR3, the DNA is TGCAGTGCGTACTACCAAGAGACCCAGTACTTC. This codes for CSAYYQETQYF.